Shown below are 19 T cell receptor beta chains from a single sample sequenced in a study of cytomegalovirus exposure and HLA in healthy donors. The protocol was immunoSEQ multiplex PCR, while the TCRdb copy is restricted to in-frame clones and leaves out a portion. The top ten clones hold 4% to 5% of a sample with under 200,000 clones, under 90% of them seen once. Sequencing used PBMCs. The source of these receptors is a man between 18 and 29 years old in good health and CMV-seropositive.

This chain links TRBV29-1 with TRBJ1-5; no definite D call. Germline V gene data show CDR1 as SQVTM and CDR2 as ANQGSEA. V lost 0 bases and J 5 bases, leaving 11 bases between the germline ends. This CDR3 spans 14 amino acids. DNA of the CDR3: TGCAGCGTTGAAGATCGTAACAGTTATCAGCCCCAGCATTTT. Translation: CSVEDRNSYQPQHF.

The V and J genes are TRBV9 and TRBJ2-1; perhaps TRBD2 as D (5 bases). The germline V and J ends were trimmed by 5 bases and 9 bases, with 9 bases remaining between them. Germline lookup yields CDR1 SGDLS and CDR2 YYNGEE. The CDR3 contains 11 residues. CDR3 nucleotides: TGTGCCAGCAGTTCAGGAGGTGAGCAGTTCTTC. It translates to CASSSGGEQFF.

DNA for the CDR3: TGCAGCGTCGGAACAGGGGGAAAAAGCGACACTGAAGCTTTCTTT. This sequence encodes CSVGTGGKSDTEAFF. The chain employs TRBV29-1 and TRBJ1-1; TRBD1 agrees at 8 bases. V lost 6 bases, J lost 3 bases, and 12 bases stayed unmatched. CDR1 and CDR2 (germline): SQVTM, ANQGSEA. This CDR3 region has 15 residues. The variable domain in full, with the rest retrieved from reference TRBV29-1 and TRBJ1-1, is SAVISQKPSRDICQRGTSLTIQCQVDSQVTMMFWYRQQPGQSLTLIATANQGSEATYESGFVIDKFPISRPNLTFSTLTVSNMSPEDSSIYLCSVGTGGKSDTEAFFGQGTRLTVV.

The chain combines TRBV27 with TRBJ2-1; D is ambiguous. Germline lookup yields CDR1 MNHEY and CDR2 SMNVEV (reference sequence). V was clipped by 3 bases and J by 7 bases, with 10 bases between them. This CDR3 has 13 residues. As DNA, the CDR3 is TGTGCCAGCAGTTTCGTTTCGTTAAATGAGCAGTTCTTC. Translation: CASSFVSLNEQFF.

The chain joins TRBV2 to TRBJ2-3; 13 positions agree with TRBD2. This CDR3 region has 19 residues. From germline, CDR1 is SNHLY and CDR2 FYNNEI. Trimming cost V 4 bases and J 0 bases; bases outside gene matches: 10. Written as DNA, the CDR3 is TGTGCCAGCAGTGGGGGACTAGCGGGATACCTTTTTAGCACAGATACGCAGTATTTT. This codes for CASSGGLAGYLFSTDTQYF. Together with reference TRBV2 and TRBJ2-3, the CDR3 gives the full variable domain: EPEVTQTPSHQVTQMGQEVILRCVPISNHLYFYWYRQILGQKVEFLVSFYNNEISEKSEIFDDQFSVERPDGSNFTLKIRSTKLEDSAMYFCASSGGLAGYLFSTDTQYFGPGTRLTVL.

V and J are TRBV10-3 and TRBJ2-7; D is unclear. The length of the CDR3 is 15 residues. Germline V gives CDR1 ENHRY, CDR2 SYGVKD. Trimming removed 3 bases from V and 0 bases from J, with 12 bases in between. The CDR3 bases are TGTGCCATCAGTGATGTCGAGGAAACCTCCTACGAGCAGTACTTC. Its protein is CAISDVEETSYEQYF.

The gene calls are TRBV11-2 and TRBJ2-1; 9 bases match TRBD2. The germline CDR1 and CDR2 sequences are SGHAT and FQNNGV. This CDR3 is 16 amino acids long. The V segment lost 1 base and the J segment 5 bases; nucleotides outside the gene matches: 6. CDR3 DNA sequence: TGTGCCAGCAGCTTAGTAGGCGGGAGGGACAACAATGAGCAGTTCTTC. As protein: CASSLVGGRDNNEQFF.

The gene calls are TRBV2 and TRBJ2-5; TRBD2 matches at 14 bases. There are 16 residues in the CDR3. The germline CDR1 and CDR2 sequences are SNHLY and FYNNEI. V trimming: 8 bases; J trimming: 2 bases; junction bases outside the gene matches: 7. The CDR3 DNA reads as TGTGCCAGCTGCCCAGGGACTAGCGGGAGACAAGAGACCCAGTACTTC. The encoded protein is CASCPGTSGRQETQYF.

The rearrangement links TRBV5-4 to TRBJ2-7; 7 nucleotides match TRBD2. The CDR3 runs to 13 residues. Trimming took 1 base from V and 2 from J; bases not matched to a gene: 0. Germline V lookup: CDR1 SGHNT, CDR2 YYREEE (reference sequence). The CDR3 nucleotides read TGTGCCAGCAGCTTGCGGGGGGCCTACGAGCAGTACTTC. Translated: CASSLRGAYEQYF.

In its sample, this clone was seen a few times. The chain links TRBV30 to TRBJ2-5, with TRBD1 matching 12 bases. The CDR3 runs to 15 residues. Trimming at V came to 3 bases and at J to 4 bases, leaving 6 bases not matched to a gene. CDR1 and CDR2 from the germline V gene are GTSNPN and SVGIG (reference sequence). The CDR3: CAWSPGQGAAETQYF. The CDR3 nucleotides read TGTGCCTGGAGCCCGGGACAGGGGGCAGCAGAGACCCAGTACTTC.

The chain combines TRBV11-3 with TRBJ2-7; D is possibly TRBD2 (5 bases). Trimming removed 5 bases at V and 6 bases at J, with 23 bases between. The CDR3 consists of 16 residues. The germline V gene encodes CDR1 SGHNT and CDR2 YENEEA. In DNA form, the CDR3 reads TGTGCCAGCAGCCGCAGCGGCGTGAGAGCCCCTGCCGAGCAGTACTTC. Its translation is CASSRSGVRAPAEQYF.

The chain is built from TRBV15 and TRBJ1-1; possibly TRBD1 for D (6 bases). V was pared by 2 bases and J by 3 bases, with 10 bases between. CDR1 LNHNV and CDR2 YYDKDF come from the germline V gene (reference sequence). The length of the CDR3 is 14 residues. CDR3 nucleotides: TGTGCCACCAGCAGAAGACAGGAGGACACTGAAGCTTTCTTT. This gives the protein CATSRRQEDTEAFF.

J is TRBJ2-7 and V is TRBV27; the match to TRBD2 covers 7 bases. CDR3 length: 15 amino acids. Germline loops: CDR1 MNHEY, CDR2 SMNVEV (reference sequence). V was clipped by 3 bases and J by 2 bases; unmatched bases: 7. The CDR3 region has the DNA TGTGCCAGCAGTTTCTCGAGCGGGAAACCCTACGAGCAGTACTTC. Protein product: CASSFSSGKPYEQYF.

The CDR3, as DNA: TGTGCCAGCAGCTTCCTTAGCGTGGAGCTGTTTTTT. Its protein is CASSFLSVELFF. The V call is TRBV7-9, the J call TRBJ2-2, with D possibly TRBD2 on 5 matching bases. Germline values: CDR1 SEHNR, CDR2 FQNEAQ (reference sequence). Trimming removed 3 bases from V and 10 bases from J, with 9 bases in between. The CDR3 totals 12 residues.

The J gene is TRBJ2-7, the V gene TRBV29-1; perhaps TRBD2 as D (7 bases). This CDR3 has 14 residues. The germline V gene encodes CDR1 SQVTM and CDR2 ANQGSEA. The V gene lost 3 bases and the J gene lost 3 bases, with 15 bases spanning the gap. The CDR3 loop reads CSVEGGGGHYEQYF. As DNA, the CDR3 is TGCAGCGTTGAGGGGGGAGGGGGGCACTACGAGCAGTACTTC.

The table lists this clone with a count of one. This sequence joins TRBV5-1 and TRBJ2-7; the match to TRBD1 covers 10 bases. Germline V gives CDR1 SGHRS, CDR2 YFSETQ. Unmatched junction bases numbered 15, after V lost 4 bases and J lost 2 bases. The CDR3 contains 18 residues. Written as DNA, the CDR3 is TGCGCCAGCAGCATACGTCCCGGGACAGGGGCCGAGACCTACGAGCAGTACTTC. Its translation is CASSIRPGTGAETYEQYF.

This chain joins TRBV27 and TRBJ2-5, with 15 bases lining up with TRBD2. This CDR3 comprises 19 residues. The V gene's germline CDR1 is MNHEY and CDR2 SMNVEV (reference sequence). J lost 0 bases, V lost 5 bases, and 10 bases had no gene match. CDR3: CASSPHPGLAGGYQETQYF. Here the CDR3 DNA reads TGTGCCAGCAGTCCTCACCCGGGACTAGCGGGAGGTTACCAAGAGACCCAGTACTTC.

The CDR3: CAARRGASGRTTDTQYF. CDR3 nucleotide sequence: TGTGCCGCACGGAGGGGGGCTAGCGGGAGAACCACAGATACGCAGTATTTT. The chain has TRBV10-3 and TRBJ2-3, with 10 bases lining up with TRBD2. This CDR3 is 17 amino acids long. After removal of 11 bases from V and 2 bases from J, the junction contained 16 bases not matched to a gene. Germline loops: CDR1 ENHRY, CDR2 SYGVKD.

The chain has TRBV19 and TRBJ2-1; 7 bases are shared with TRBD2. There are 17 residues in the CDR3. The J segment lost 0 bases and the V segment lost 2 bases, leaving 7 bases of the junction unmatched. Germline values: CDR1 LNHDA, CDR2 SQIVND (reference sequence). CDR3 DNA sequence: TGTGCCAGTAGTATATGGGGAGGGCTGTACTCCTACAATGAGCAGTTCTTC. Its protein is CASSIWGGLYSYNEQFF.